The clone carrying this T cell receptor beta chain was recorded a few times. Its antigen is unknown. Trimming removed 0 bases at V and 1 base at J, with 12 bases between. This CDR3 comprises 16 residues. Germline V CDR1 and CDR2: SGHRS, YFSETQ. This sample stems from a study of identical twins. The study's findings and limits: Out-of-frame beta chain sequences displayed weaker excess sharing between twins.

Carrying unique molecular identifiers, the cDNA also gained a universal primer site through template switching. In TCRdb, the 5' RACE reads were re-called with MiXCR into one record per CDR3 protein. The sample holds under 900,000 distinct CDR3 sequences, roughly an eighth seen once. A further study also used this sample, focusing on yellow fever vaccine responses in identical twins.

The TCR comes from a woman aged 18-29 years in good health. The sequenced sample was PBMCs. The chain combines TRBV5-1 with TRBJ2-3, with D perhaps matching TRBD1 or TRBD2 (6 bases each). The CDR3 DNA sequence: TGCGCCAGCAGCTTGGGGGACACGGGAGGCACAGATACGCAGTATTTT. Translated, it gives CASSLGDTGGTDTQYF. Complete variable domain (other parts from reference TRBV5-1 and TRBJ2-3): KAGVTQTPRYLIKTRGQQVTLSCSPISGHRSVSWYQQTPGQGLQFLFEYFSETQRNKGNFPGRFSGRQFSNSRSEMNVSTLELGDSALYLCASSLGDTGGTDTQYFGPGTRLTVL.